This is a list of T cell receptor beta chains from one sample in a study of T cells in Graves' hyperthyroidism and ophthalmopathy. Each CDR3 protein gets one entry after TCRdb re-called the multiplex PCR reads with MiXCR. The sample holds a few hundred thousand distinct CDR3 sequences, approximately 19% seen once. The sample taken for sequencing was blood. These receptors all come from a man aged 50-59 years with Graves' ophthalmopathy. The CDR3 runs from the conserved cysteine through the conserved F or W. D genes are given only for firm matches. The listing skips clone size in some rows; elsewhere it reads once, few, many or a size class.

clone_size,d_call,v_call,j_call,cdr3_nt,cdr3_aa
.,TRBD1,TRBV7-3,TRBJ2-2,TGTGCCAGCAGCCCTGACAGGGCGAACACCGGGGAGCTGTTTTTT,CASSPDRANTGELFF
few,TRBD2,TRBV20-1,TRBJ2-3,TGCAGTGCTAGGGGGACTAGCCCGTTAACAGATACGCAGTATTTT,CSARGTSPLTDTQYF
few,.,TRBV30,TRBJ1-1,TGTGCCTGGAGCAGGCCGAGCACTGAAGCTTTCTTT,CAWSRPSTEAFF
few,.,TRBV20-1,TRBJ2-2,TGCAGTGCTAGACGGGGGTACACCGGGGAGCTGTTTTTT,CSARRGYTGELFF
.,TRBD2,TRBV29-1,TRBJ2-1,TGCAGCTCGGGACTAGCGGACAATGAGCAGTTCTTC,CSSGLADNEQFF
.,.,TRBV6-1,TRBJ1-1,TGTGCCAGCAGTGAGCGGGATTGGGGGGAAGCTTTCTTT,CASSERDWGEAFF
.,.,TRBV27,TRBJ2-1,TGTGCCAGCAGTCCGCTGACTGGGGTCGGGTGGAACAATGAGCAGTTCTTC,CASSPLTGVGWNNEQFF
.,TRBD1,TRBV19,TRBJ1-5,TGTGCCAGTAGTTTGACAGGGAATGATCAGCCCCAGCATTTT,CASSLTGNDQPQHF
many,.,TRBV30,TRBJ2-7,TGTGCCTGGAGTGTAGCCGGGAATGTCCCCTACGAGCAGTACTTC,CAWSVAGNVPYEQYF
few,.,TRBV28,TRBJ2-7,TGTGCCAGCAGTTTTCCGGGCTCCTACGAGCAGTACTTC,CASSFPGSYEQYF
many,.,TRBV20-1,TRBJ2-1,TGCAGTGCCGACGATGTGGTAGTCGGCTACAATGAGCAGTTCTTC,CSADDVVVGYNEQFF
once,TRBD1,TRBV19,TRBJ2-1,TGTGCCAGTAGTATAGGAAACAGGGGCTATTTCGGCAATGAGCAGTTCTTC,CASSIGNRGYFGNEQFF
many,.,TRBV3-1,TRBJ2-1,TGTGCCAGCAGCCAACCGGGCCTATCCTACAATGAGCAGTTCTTC,CASSQPGLSYNEQFF
.,TRBD2,TRBV5-1,TRBJ2-1,TGCGCCAGCAGCCTGGGGGGGAGGACCTACAATGAGCAGTTCTTC,CASSLGGRTYNEQFF
many,TRBD2,TRBV6-2/TRBV6-3,TRBJ2-5,TGTGCCAGCGGCCGACTAGCGGGAGGCGGCGAGACCCAGTACTTC,CASGRLAGGGETQYF
.,.,TRBV5-1,TRBJ1-4,TGCGCCAGCAGCCTCCTAAGGGTAGGGGCTAATGAAAAACTGTTTTTT,CASSLLRVGANEKLFF
many,TRBD2,TRBV5-1,TRBJ2-7,TGCGCCAGCAGCATATCGGGACTAGTGGTGGCAAGCGAGCAGTACTTC,CASSISGLVVASEQYF